This T cell receptor (beta chain) derives from a study of blood T cell repertoires in COVID-19. About the study: Nucleic acid was either cDNA or gDNA, and it came from T cells, B-cell-depleted T cells, or PBMCs.

V lost 4 bases, J lost 5 bases, and 2 bases stayed unmatched. The CDR3 runs 13 residues. Looked up from germline, CDR1 is SGHRS and CDR2 is YFSETQ. Data came from immunoSEQ multiplex PCR; TCRdb stores just in-frame clones and leaves some out. The sample has tens of thousands of clones; approximately 80% are singletons. This clonotype was obtained from a man aged 70 or older with acute or convalescent COVID-19. Sequenced: peripheral blood. V is TRBV5-1 and J is TRBJ2-5; 10 bases line up with TRBD2. This chain's CDR3 is CASSPTSGETQYF. The CDR3, as DNA: TGCGCCAGCAGCCCGACTAGCGGGGAGACCCAGTACTTC.